This passage covers 3 T cell receptor beta chains from one sample sequenced in a study of identical twins (TCRdb year 2016). The receptor library was made with 5' RACE. Instrument used: Illumina HiSeq 2000. TCRdb reworked the public reads: Q25 trimming with fastp, MiXCR clone assembly, productive beta chains retained. Entries that share a CDR3 protein sequence are merged under the most common genes and DNA. The sample table holds approximately 670,000 distinct CDR3 sequences, of which approximately 6.1% were seen once. Under 2% of the sample lies in the top ten. Sequencing was carried out using naive T cells sorted from blood. The sample's cell subset or site label, decoded: cells isolated with a human naive T-cell isolation kit. The receptors were gathered from a young man in good health.

Many counts were recorded for this clonotype. This rearrangement joins TRBV20-1 to TRBJ2-3; D unresolved. Germline-derived CDR1 and CDR2 are DFQATT and SNEGSKA (reference sequence). The CDR3 is made up of 14 amino acids. Trimming stripped 1 base from V and 3 bases from J, with 11 bases between. CDR3: CSARGATKTDTQYF. The DNA for the CDR3 is TGCAGTGCTAGAGGGGCGACGAAGACAGATACGCAGTATTTT.

This clonotype was seen a few times. The chain combines TRBV4-3 with TRBJ2-6; 7 nucleotides align to TRBD2. The CDR3 runs 19 residues. With V trimmed by 4 bases and J by 1 base, 13 bases remained unmatched. Per the germline V gene, CDR1 is LGHNA and CDR2 is YSLEER. The CDR3 loop reads CASSREGRVSLSGANVLTF. The DNA of the CDR3 is TGCGCCAGCAGCCGGGAGGGACGGGTCTCTCTTTCTGGGGCCAACGTCCTGACTTTC.

This clonotype was recorded many times. This sequence joins TRBV27 and TRBJ1-2; 8 bases are a match to TRBD1. Germline values: CDR1 MNHEY, CDR2 SMNVEV (reference sequence). V shed 5 bases, J shed 4 bases, and the junction held 3 bases outside the gene matches. The CDR3 consists of 13 residues. The CDR3 sequence is CASSMDRVYGYTF. As DNA, the CDR3 is TGTGCCAGCAGTATGGACAGGGTCTATGGCTACACCTTC.